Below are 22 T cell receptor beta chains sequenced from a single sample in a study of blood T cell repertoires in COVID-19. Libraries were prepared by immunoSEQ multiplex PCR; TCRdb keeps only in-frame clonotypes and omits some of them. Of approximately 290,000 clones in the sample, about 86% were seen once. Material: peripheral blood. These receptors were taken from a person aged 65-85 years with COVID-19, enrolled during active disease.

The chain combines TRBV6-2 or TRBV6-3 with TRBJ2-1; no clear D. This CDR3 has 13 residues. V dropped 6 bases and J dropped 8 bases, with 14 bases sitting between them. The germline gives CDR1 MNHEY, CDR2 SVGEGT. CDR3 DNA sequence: TGTGCCAGCAGCCCTGTAAATCCCCATGAGCAGTTCTTC. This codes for CASSPVNPHEQFF.

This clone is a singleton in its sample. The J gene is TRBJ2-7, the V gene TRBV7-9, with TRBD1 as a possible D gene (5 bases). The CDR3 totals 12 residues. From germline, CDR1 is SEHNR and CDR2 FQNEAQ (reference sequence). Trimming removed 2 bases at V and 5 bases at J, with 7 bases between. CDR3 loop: CASSLSQDEQYF. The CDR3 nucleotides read TGTGCCAGCAGCTTATCACAGGACGAGCAGTACTTC.

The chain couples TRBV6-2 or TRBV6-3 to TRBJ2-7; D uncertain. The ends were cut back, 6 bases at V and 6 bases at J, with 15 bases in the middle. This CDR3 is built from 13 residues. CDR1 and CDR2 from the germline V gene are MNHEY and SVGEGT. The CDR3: CASSNPGSSEQYF. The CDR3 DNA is TGTGCCAGCAGCAACCCGGGTTCGAGCGAGCAGTACTTC.

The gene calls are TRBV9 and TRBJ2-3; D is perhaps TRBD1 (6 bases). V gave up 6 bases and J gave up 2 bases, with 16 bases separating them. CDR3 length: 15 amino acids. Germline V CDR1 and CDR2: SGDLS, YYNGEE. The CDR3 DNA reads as TGTGCCAGCACCCTGGACAGTGACTCCACAGATACGCAGTATTTT. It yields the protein CASTLDSDSTDTQYF.

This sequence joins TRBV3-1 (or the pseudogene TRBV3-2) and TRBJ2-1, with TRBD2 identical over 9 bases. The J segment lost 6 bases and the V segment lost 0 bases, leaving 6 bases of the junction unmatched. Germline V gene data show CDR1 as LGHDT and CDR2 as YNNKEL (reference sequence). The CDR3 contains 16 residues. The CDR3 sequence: CASSQDYGGRANEQFF. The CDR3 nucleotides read TGTGCCAGCAGCCAAGATTACGGCGGGAGGGCCAATGAGCAGTTCTTC.

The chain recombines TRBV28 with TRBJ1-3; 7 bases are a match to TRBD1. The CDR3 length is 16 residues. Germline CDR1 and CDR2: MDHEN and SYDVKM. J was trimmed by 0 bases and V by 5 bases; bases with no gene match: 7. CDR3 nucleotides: TGTGCCAGCAGTAACAGGGGCAGCCCCTCTGGAAACACCATATATTTT. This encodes CASSNRGSPSGNTIYF. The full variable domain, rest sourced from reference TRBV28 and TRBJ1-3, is DVKVTQSSRYLVKRTGEKVFLECVQDMDHENMFWYRQDPGLGLRLIYFSYDVKMKEKGDIPEGYSVSREKKERFSLILESASTNQTSMYLCASSNRGSPSGNTIYFGEGSWLTVV.

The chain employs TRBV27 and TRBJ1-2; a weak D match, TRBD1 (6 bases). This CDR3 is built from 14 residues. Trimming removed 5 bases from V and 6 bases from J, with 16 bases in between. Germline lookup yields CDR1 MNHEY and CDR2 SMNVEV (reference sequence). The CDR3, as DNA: TGTGCCAGCAGTAGGGGGGGTGGCGTTAATGGCTACACCTTC. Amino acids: CASSRGGGVNGYTF.

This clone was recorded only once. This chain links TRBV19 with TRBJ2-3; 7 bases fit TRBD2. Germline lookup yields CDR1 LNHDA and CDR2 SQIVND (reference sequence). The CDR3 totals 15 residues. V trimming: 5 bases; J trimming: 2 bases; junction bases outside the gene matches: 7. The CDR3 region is CASSAYGGSTDTQYF. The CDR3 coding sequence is TGTGCCAGTAGTGCGTACGGGGGGTCCACAGATACGCAGTATTTT.

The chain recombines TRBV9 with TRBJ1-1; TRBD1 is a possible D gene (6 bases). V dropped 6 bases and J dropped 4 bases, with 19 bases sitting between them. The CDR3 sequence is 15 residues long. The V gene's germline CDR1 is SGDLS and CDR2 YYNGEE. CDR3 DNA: TGTGCCAGCACCAAAGGGGGGGCTTATGGCACTGAAGCTTTCTTT. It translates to CASTKGGAYGTEAFF.

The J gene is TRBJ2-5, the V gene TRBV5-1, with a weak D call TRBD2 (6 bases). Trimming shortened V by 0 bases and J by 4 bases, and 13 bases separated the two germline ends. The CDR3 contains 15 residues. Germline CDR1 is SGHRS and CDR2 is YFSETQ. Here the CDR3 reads CASSLVGGLGETQYF. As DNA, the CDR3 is TGCGCCAGCAGCTTGGTCGGGGGTTTAGGAGAGACCCAGTACTTC.

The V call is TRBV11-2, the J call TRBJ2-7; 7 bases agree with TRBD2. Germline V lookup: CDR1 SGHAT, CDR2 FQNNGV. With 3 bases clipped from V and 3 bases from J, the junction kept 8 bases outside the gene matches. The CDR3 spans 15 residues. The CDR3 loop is CASSLPERELYEQYF. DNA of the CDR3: TGTGCCAGCAGCTTGCCCGAGCGGGAACTCTACGAGCAGTACTTC.

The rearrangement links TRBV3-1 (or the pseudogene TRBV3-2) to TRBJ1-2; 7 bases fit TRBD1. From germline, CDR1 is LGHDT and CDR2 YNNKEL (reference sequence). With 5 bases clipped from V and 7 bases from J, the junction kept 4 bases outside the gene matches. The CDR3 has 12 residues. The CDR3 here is CASSDSGGGYTF. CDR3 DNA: TGTGCCAGCAGCGATTCAGGGGGTGGCTACACCTTC.

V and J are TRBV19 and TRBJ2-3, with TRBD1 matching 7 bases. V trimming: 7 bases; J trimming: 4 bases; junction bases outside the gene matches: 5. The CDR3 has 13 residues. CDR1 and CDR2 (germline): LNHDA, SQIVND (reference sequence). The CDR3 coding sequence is TGTGCCAGTAATGAGGGGGCAGCAGATACGCAGTATTTT. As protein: CASNEGAADTQYF. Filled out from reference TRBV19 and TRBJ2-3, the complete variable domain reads DGGITQSPKYLFRKEGQNVTLSCEQNLNHDAMYWYRQDPGQGLRLIYYSQIVNDFQKGDIAEGYSVSREKKESFPLTVTSAQKNPTAFYLCASNEGAADTQYFGPGTRLTVL.

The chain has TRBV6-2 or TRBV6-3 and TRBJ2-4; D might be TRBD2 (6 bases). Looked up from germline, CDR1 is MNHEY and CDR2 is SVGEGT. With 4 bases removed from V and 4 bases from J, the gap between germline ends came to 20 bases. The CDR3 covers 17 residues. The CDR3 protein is CASSFLGRRAGKNIQYF. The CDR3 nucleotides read TGTGCCAGCAGTTTCTTAGGGCGGAGGGCCGGAAAAAACATTCAGTACTTC.

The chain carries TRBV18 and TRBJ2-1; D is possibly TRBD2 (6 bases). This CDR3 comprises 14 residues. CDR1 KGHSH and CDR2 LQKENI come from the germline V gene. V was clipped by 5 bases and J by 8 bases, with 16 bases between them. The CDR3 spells CASSGDLGSDEQFF. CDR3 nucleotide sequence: TGTGCCAGCTCAGGGGACTTGGGATCAGATGAGCAGTTCTTC.

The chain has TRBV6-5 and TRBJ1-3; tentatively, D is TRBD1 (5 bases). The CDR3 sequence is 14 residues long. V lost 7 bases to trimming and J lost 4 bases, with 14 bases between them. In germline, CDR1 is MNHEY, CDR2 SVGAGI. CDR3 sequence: CASTMDTSGNTIYF. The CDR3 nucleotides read TGTGCCAGCACCATGGACACATCAGGAAACACCATATATTTT.

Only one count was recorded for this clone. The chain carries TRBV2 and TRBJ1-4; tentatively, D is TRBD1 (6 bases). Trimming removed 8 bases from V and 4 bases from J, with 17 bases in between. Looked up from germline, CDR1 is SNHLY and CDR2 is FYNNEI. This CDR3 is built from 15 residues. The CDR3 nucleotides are TGTGCCAGCCGTGCTGAGACAGGCCTTAATGAAAAACTGTTTTTT. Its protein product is CASRAETGLNEKLFF.

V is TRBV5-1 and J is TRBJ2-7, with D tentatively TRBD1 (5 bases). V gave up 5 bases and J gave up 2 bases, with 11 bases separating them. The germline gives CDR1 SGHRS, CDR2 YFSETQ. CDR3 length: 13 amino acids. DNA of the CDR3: TGCGCCAGCAGTGACAGTCTAACCTACGAGCAGTACTTC. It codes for CASSDSLTYEQYF.

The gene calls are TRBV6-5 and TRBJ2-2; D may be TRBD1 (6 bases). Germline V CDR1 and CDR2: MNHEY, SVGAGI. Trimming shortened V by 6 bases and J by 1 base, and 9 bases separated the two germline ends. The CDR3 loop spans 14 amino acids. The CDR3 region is CASRTQGNTGELFF. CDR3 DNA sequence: TGTGCCAGCAGGACACAGGGGAACACCGGGGAGCTGTTTTTT.

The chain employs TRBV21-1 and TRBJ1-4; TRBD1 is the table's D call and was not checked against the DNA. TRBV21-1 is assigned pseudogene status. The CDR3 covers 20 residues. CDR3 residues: CASSSRAPGTGLSWGEKLFF. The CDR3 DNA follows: TGTGCCAGCAGCAGCAGAGCCCCCGGGACAGGACTCTCCTGGGGTGAAAAACTGTTTTTT.

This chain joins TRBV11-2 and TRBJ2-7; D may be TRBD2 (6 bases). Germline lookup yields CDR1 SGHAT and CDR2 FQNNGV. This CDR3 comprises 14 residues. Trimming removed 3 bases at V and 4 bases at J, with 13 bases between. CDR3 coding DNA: TGTGCCAGCAGCTTGTGGGGAGGATCGTACGAGCAGTACTTC. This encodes CASSLWGGSYEQYF.

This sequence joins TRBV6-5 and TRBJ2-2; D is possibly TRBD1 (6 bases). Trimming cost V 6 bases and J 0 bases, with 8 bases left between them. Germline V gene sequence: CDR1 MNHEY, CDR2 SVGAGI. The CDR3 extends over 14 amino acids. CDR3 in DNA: TGTGCCAGCAGGGGGGCGACGAACACCGGGGAGCTGTTTTTT. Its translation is CASRGATNTGELFF.